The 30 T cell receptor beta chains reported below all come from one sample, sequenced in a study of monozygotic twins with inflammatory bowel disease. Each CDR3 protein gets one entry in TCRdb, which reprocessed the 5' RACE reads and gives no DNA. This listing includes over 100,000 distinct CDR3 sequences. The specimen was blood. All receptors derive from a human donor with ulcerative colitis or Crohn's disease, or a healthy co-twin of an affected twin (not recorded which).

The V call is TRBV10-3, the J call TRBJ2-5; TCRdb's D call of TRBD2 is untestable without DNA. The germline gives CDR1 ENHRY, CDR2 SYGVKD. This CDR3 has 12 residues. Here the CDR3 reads CAIGPVQETQYF.

The CDR3 here is CASSSSGLAAWSIQYF. This chain links TRBV5-1 with TRBJ2-4; TCRdb gives TRBD2 as the D gene, but with no DNA this cannot be confirmed. Per the germline V gene, CDR1 is SGHRS and CDR2 is YFSETQ. The CDR3 extends over 16 amino acids. Full variable domain (rest looked up from reference TRBV5-1 and TRBJ2-4): KAGVTQTPRYLIKTRGQQVTLSCSPISGHRSVSWYQQTPGQGLQFLFEYFSETQRNKGNFPGRFSGRQFSNSRSEMNVSTLELGDSALYLCASSSSGLAAWSIQYFGAGTRLSVL.

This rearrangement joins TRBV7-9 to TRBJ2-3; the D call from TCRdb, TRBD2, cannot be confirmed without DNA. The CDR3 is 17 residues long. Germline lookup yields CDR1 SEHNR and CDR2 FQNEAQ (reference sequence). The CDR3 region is CASSLARRLPSTDTQYF.

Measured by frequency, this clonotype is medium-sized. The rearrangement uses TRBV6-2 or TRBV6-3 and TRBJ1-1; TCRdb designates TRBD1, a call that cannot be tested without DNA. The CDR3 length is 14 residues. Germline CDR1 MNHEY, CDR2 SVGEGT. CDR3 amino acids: CASSFYRGNTEAFF.

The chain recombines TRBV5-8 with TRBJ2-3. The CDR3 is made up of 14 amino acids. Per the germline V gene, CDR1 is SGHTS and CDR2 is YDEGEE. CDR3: CASSLVGSTDTQYF.

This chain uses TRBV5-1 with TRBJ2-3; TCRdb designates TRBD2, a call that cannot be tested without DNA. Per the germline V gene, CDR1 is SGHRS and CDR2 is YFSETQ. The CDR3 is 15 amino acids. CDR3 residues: CASRRGAGGTDTQYF.

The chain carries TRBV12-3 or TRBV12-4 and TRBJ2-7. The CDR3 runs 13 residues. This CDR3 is CASQYGCSYEQYF.

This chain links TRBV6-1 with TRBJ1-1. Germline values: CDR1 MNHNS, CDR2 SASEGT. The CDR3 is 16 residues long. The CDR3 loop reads CASSPDGLGMNTEAFF.

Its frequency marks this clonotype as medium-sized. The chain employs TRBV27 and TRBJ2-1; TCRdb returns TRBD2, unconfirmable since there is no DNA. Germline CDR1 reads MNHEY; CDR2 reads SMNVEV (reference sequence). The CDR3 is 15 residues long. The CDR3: CASRVTGLAVGYAFF.

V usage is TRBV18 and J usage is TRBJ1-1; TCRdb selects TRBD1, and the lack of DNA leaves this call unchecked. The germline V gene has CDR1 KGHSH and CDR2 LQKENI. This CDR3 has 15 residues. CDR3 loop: CASSPDRGPNTEAFF.

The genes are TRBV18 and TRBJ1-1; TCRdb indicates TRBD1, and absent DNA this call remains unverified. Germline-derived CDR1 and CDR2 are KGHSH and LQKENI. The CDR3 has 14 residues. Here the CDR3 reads CASSQDSLNTEAFF.

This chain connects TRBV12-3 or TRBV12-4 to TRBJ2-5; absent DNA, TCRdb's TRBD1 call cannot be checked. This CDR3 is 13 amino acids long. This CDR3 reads CASSAGPQETQYF.

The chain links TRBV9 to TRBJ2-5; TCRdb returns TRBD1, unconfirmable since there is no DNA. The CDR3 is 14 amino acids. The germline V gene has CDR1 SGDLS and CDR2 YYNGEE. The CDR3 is CASSISHRSRGQYF.

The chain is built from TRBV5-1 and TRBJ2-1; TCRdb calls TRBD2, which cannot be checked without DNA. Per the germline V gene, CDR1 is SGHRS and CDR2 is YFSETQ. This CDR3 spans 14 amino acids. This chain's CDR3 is CASSLGLGTDEQFF.

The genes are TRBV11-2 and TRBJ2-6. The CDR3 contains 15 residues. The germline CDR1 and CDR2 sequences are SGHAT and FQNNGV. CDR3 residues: CASSLDLAGANVLTF.

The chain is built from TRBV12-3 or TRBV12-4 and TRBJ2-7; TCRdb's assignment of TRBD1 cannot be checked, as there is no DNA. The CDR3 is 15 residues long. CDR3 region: CASSPVGESSYEQYF.

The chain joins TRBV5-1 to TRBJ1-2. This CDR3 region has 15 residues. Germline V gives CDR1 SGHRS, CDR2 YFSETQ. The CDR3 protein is CASSLAGFEAYGYTF. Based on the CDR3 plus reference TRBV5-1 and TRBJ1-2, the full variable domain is KAGVTQTPRYLIKTRGQQVTLSCSPISGHRSVSWYQQTPGQGLQFLFEYFSETQRNKGNFPGRFSGRQFSNSRSEMNVSTLELGDSALYLCASSLAGFEAYGYTFGSGTRLTVV.

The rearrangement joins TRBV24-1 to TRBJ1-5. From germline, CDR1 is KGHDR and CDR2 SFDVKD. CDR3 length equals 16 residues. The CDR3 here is CATSDSSFGFNQPQHF.

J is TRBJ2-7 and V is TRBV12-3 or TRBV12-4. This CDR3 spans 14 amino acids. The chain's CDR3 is CASSLWGDSYEQYF.

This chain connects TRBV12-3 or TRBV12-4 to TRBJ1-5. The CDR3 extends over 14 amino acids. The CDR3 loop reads CASSSGPQTQPQHF.

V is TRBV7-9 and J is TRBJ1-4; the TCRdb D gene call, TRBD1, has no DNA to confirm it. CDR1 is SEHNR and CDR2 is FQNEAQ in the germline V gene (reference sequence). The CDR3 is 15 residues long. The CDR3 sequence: CASSLQGAGNEKLFF.

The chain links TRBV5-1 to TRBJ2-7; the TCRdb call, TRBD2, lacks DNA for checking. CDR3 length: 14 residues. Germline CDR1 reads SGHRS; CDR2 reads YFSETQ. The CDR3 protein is CASSVSGEPYEQYF.

The CDR3 reads CASSPRGGAFGGYTF. The V gene is TRBV9, the J gene TRBJ1-2; TCRdb's D call, TRBD1, is unchecked because there is no DNA. The V gene's germline CDR1 is SGDLS and CDR2 YYNGEE. CDR3 length: 15 residues.

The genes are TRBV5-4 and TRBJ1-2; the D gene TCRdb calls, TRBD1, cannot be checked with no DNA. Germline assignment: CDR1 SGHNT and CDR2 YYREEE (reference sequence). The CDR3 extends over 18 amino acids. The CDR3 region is CASSSWGTRGRDPYGYTF.

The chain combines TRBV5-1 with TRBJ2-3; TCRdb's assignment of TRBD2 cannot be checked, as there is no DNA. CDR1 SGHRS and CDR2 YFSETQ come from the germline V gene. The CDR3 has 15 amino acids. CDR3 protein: CASSLRAFFSDTQYF.

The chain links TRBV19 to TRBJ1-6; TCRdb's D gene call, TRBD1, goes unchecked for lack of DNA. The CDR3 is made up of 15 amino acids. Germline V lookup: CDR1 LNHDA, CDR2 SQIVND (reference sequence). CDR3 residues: CASSSQSGENSPLHF.

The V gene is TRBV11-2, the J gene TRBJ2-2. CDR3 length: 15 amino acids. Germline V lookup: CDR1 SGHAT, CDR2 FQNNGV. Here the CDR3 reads CASSPIRRNTGELFF.

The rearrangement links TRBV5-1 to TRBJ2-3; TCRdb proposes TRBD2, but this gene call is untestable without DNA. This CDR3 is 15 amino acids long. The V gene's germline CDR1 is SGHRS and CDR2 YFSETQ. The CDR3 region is CASSLEGGGGDTQYF.

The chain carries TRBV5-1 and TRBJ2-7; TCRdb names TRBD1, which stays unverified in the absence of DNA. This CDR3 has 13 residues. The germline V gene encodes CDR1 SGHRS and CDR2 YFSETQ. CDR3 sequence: CASSFSGVYEQYF.

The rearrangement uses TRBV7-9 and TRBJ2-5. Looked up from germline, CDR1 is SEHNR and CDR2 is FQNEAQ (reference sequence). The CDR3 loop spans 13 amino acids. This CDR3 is CASSFDVGETQYF.